This T cell receptor (beta chain) originates from a study of CD8 T cells in ankylosing spondylitis. General study findings and limits: Reportedly, disease-linked clones are significantly enriched in ankylosing spondylitis patients' matched synovial fluid. A motif of 8 or 9 highly homologous TCR beta variants was seen as apparently characteristic of ankylosing spondylitis blood. Past studies reported some motif variants in reactive arthritis synovial fluid and blood. CD8+ disease-linked clones were present at relatively low frequencies in blood.

CDR3 length: 12 amino acids. Losses at the gene ends were 10 bases for V and 6 bases for J; bases not matched to a gene: 4. Germline CDR1 reads SEHNR; CDR2 reads FQNEAQ (reference sequence). With regard to this clonotype: Antigen: not known.

Scientists made TCR beta libraries using quantitative 5'-RACE with molecular barcodes. TCRdb re-called the 5' RACE reads through MiXCR, storing one row per CDR3 protein. This sample has some 330,000 distinct CDR3 sequences, with 6.5% to 10% found just once. This receptor was taken from a male donor with ankylosing spondylitis. Sequencing used blood, either unsorted or a sorted T cell fraction (not recorded which). The chain is built from TRBV7-9 and TRBJ2-3; 10 nucleotides line up with TRBD1. The CDR3, as DNA: TGTGCCACGACAGGGGGCGCGGATACGCAGTATTTT. Its translation is CATTGGADTQYF.